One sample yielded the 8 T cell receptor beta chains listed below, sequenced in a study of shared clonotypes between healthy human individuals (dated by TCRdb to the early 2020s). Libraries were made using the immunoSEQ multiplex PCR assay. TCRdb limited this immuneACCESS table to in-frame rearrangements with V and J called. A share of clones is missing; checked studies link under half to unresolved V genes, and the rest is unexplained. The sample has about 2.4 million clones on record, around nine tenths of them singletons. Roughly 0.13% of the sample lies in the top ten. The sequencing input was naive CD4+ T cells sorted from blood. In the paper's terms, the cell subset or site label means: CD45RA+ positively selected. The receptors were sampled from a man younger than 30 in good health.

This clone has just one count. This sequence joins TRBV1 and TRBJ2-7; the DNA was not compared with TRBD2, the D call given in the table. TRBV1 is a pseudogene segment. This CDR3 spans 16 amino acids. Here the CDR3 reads CTSSQLSGRAAHEQYF. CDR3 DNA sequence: TGCACCAGCAGCCAACTTAGCGGGAGGGCCGCCCACGAGCAGTACTTC.

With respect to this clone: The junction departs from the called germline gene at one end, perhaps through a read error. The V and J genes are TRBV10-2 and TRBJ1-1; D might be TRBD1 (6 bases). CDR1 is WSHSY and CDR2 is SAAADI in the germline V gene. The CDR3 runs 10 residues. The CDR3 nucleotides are TGCGCCAGCAGTGAAGGAGGACAGATTTTT. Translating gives CASSEGGQIF.

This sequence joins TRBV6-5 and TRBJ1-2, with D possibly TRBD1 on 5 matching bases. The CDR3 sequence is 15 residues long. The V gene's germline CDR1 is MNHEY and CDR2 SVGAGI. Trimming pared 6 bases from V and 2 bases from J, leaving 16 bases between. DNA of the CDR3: TGTGCCAGCAGCCCCGTAGAGTGGGGGAACTATGGCTACACCTTC. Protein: CASSPVEWGNYGYTF.

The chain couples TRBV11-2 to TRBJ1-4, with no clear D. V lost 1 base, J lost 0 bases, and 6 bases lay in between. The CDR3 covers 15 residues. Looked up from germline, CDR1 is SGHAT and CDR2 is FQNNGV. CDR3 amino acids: CASSLVGTTNEKLFF. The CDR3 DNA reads TGTGCCAGCAGCTTAGTCGGTACAACTAATGAAAAACTGTTTTTT.

The CDR3 nucleotides are TGTGCCAGCAGTCTAGATTACAAGAACACTGAAGCTTTCTTT. It translates to CASSLDYKNTEAFF. The rearrangement joins TRBV28 to TRBJ1-1; D call uncertain. The germline CDR1 and CDR2 sequences are MDHEN and SYDVKM. V shed 5 bases and J shed 1 base, with 11 bases lying between them. This CDR3 is built from 14 residues. Filled out from reference TRBV28 and TRBJ1-1, the complete variable domain reads DVKVTQSSRYLVKRTGEKVFLECVQDMDHENMFWYRQDPGLGLRLIYFSYDVKMKEKGDIPEGYSVSREKKERFSLILESASTNQTSMYLCASSLDYKNTEAFFGQGTRLTVV.

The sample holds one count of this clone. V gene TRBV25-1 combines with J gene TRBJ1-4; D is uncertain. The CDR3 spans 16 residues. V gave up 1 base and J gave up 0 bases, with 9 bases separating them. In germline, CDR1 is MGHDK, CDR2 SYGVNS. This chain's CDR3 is CASSEFGGATNEKLFF. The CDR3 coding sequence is TGTGCCAGCAGTGAATTCGGAGGTGCAACTAATGAAAAACTGTTTTTT. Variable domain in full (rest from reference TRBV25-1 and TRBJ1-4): EADIYQTPRYLVIGTGKKITLECSQTMGHDKMYWYQQDPGMELHLIHYSYGVNSTEKGDLSSESTVSRIRTEHFPLTLESARPSHTSQYLCASSEFGGATNEKLFFGSGTQLSVL.

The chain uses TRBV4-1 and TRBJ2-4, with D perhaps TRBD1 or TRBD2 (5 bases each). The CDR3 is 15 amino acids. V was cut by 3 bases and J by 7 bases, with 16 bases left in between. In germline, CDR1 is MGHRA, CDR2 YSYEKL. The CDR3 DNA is TGCGCCAGCAGCCAGACCTATCTTTGGGACAACATTCAGTACTTC. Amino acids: CASSQTYLWDNIQYF.

This chain's CDR3 is CASSERLLARYNEQFF. The CDR3 coding sequence is TGTGCCAGCAGTGAAAGGTTACTAGCGCGTTACAATGAGCAGTTCTTC. The chain uses TRBV6-1 and TRBJ2-1, with 7 bases that match TRBD2. The V gene end was trimmed by 2 bases and the J gene end by 4 bases; junction bases not matched to a gene: 8. CDR3 length: 16 residues. CDR1 and CDR2 (germline): MNHNS, SASEGT.